This T cell receptor beta chain came from a study of cytomegalovirus exposure and HLA in healthy donors. In the case of this clone: Its antigen is undetermined.

Study results and limitations: Most TCR sequences were seen very rarely across donors, but some public TCRs occurred in many. CMV antigen specificity of a few CMV-associated chains was confirmed in vitro.

Deletions cut 3 bases from V and 4 bases from J, with 7 bases between. The length of the CDR3 is 11 residues. CDR1 and CDR2 from the germline V gene are DFQATT and SNEGSKA (reference sequence). Method: immunoSEQ multiplex PCR; TCRdb's copy keeps in-frame clones and lacks some. In the table there are 150,000 to 200,000 clones, roughly 90% of which are singletons. The chain recombines TRBV20-1 with TRBJ2-7; TRBD2 might be the D (5 bases). This clonotype originated in a woman aged 30 to 39 in good health and CMV-seronegative. Sequenced material: PBMCs. The CDR3 is CSASSGYEQYF. Here the CDR3 DNA reads TGCAGTGCTAGCTCGGGATACGAGCAGTACTTC.